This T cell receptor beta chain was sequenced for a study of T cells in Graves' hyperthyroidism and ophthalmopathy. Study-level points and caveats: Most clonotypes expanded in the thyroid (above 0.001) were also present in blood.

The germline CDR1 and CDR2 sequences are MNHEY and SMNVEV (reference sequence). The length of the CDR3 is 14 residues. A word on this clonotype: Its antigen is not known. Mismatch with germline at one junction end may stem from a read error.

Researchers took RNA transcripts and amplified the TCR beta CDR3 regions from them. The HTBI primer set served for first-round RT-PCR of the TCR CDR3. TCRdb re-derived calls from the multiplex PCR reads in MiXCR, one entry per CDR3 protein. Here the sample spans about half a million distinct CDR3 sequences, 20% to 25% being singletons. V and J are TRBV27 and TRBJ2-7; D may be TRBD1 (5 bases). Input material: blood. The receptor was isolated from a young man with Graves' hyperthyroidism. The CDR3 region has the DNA TGTGCCAGCAGCTTATTGGACAAAGCCTACGAGCAGTACTTC. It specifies CASSLLDKAYEQYF.